This TCR beta chain was identified in a study of response to subunit inactivated influenza vaccine. Overall study findings and caveats: Authors suggested each seasonal influenza vaccination recruits few new T cells.

This CDR3 is 16 amino acids long. The V end was cut by 2 bases, the J end by 3 bases, with 13 bases between. Looked up from germline, CDR1 is LGHNA and CDR2 is YSLEER. This clonotype was found a few times. The antigen is not known. TCRdb recomputed calls from the RT-PCR reads with MiXCR, one row per CDR3 protein. The sample has some 570,000 distinct CDR3 sequences; around 10% are singletons. These sequences were also reported in another study, on T cells expressing NK-cell markers. From that second work: 5'RACE template switching with UMIs generated TCR beta cDNA. Sequencing of TCR beta repertoires drew on sorted CD3+CD56+NKG2C+, CD3+CD56+NKG2C- and CD3+CD56-NKG2C+ T cells. Dominant NKG2C+ clonotypes made up about 1.0-7.0% of CD8+ T cells in a handful of donors. Once again these clonotypes came out on top in the CD3+CD56-NKG2C+ fraction of a few donors.

The starting material was PBMCs from blood, obtained on the day of vaccination. V is TRBV4-3 and J is TRBJ2-2; possible D gene TRBD1, 6 bases. This TCR was sampled from a man in his forties or fifties who received an inactivated influenza vaccine. CDR3 protein: CASSQNPGVHTGELFF. The CDR3 DNA reads TGCGCCAGCAGCCAAAACCCAGGGGTGCACACCGGGGAGCTGTTTTTT.